Sequencing of this TCR beta chain was carried out in a study of T cell responses to AZD1222 COVID-19 vaccine. Worth noting for this clone: Its cognate antigen is unknown.

The method was immunoSEQ multiplex PCR; TCRdb's version includes in-frame clones alone and lacks a portion of them. The sample consists of about 120,000 clones, roughly 91% of them appearing once. The CDR3 is 16 amino acids. Germline CDR1 reads SGHTA; CDR2 reads FQGTGA. V shed 3 bases, J shed 7 bases, and the junction held 5 bases outside the gene matches. Study findings and constraints: With two AZD1222 doses given, Spike-specific TCR breadth and depth both rose. White British donors predominated, females outnumbered males, and clonal diversity was possibly underestimated. Only after the peak T cell response were repertoires sampled.

Specimen: peripheral blood, collected on day 0 of MenACWY control vaccination. The V gene is TRBV7-3, the J gene TRBJ2-1, with 14 bases lining up with TRBD2. The clonotype originates from an adult in good health. The CDR3 sequence is CASSFSGTSGSNEQFF. The CDR3 nucleotides read TGTGCCAGCAGCTTCTCCGGGACTAGCGGGAGTAATGAGCAGTTCTTC.